This is a list of T cell receptor beta chains from one sample in a study of neurological immune-mediated disorders. TCRdb analysed the 5' RACE reads with MiXCR anew, one entry per CDR3 protein. The sample comprises 65,000 to 85,000 distinct CDR3 sequences, 2.5% to 3.5% of which are singletons, and approximately 4.7% rests with the top ten. Input material: PBMCs. Receptors were obtained from a woman in her 50s with multiple sclerosis. Both conserved end residues are part of each CDR3. Fields, in order: clone size, D gene, V gene, J gene, CDR3 DNA, CDR3 protein. D genes are given only for firm matches. Size is omitted from some rows. Given values are once, few, many or a class for expanded clones.

clone_size: many
d_call: .
v_call: TRBV20-1
j_call: TRBJ2-7
cdr3_nt: TGCAGTGCTAGACTTCCTTCCGGGGTCTCCTACGAGCAGTACTTC
cdr3_aa: CSARLPSGVSYEQYF

clone_size: many
d_call: .
v_call: TRBV4-2
j_call: TRBJ2-2
cdr3_nt: TGTGCCAGCAGCCCCAGGGACTTCACCGGGGAGCTGTTTTTT
cdr3_aa: CASSPRDFTGELFF

clone_size: many
d_call: TRBD2
v_call: TRBV2
j_call: TRBJ2-3
cdr3_nt: TGTGCCAGCAGTAAGGGGACTAGCGGGGTGAGCACAGATACGCAGTATTTT
cdr3_aa: CASSKGTSGVSTDTQYF

clone_size: few
d_call: TRBD2
v_call: TRBV7-2
j_call: TRBJ2-1
cdr3_nt: TGTGCCAGCAGCTACACCGCGGGGGGGTACAATGAGCAGTTCTTC
cdr3_aa: CASSYTAGGYNEQFF

clone_size: many
d_call: .
v_call: TRBV20-1
j_call: TRBJ1-2
cdr3_nt: TGCAGTGCTAGAGAGGCCACCAACTATGGCTACACCTTC
cdr3_aa: CSAREATNYGYTF

clone_size: .
d_call: .
v_call: TRBV20-1
j_call: TRBJ1-5
cdr3_nt: TGCAGTGCTACTACCATGGGGTTCGGCCATCAGCCCCAGAATTTT
cdr3_aa: CSATTMGFGHQPQNF

clone_size: many
d_call: .
v_call: TRBV29-1
j_call: TRBJ2-3
cdr3_nt: TGCAGCGTTGACCCTAGCACAGATACGCAGTATTTT
cdr3_aa: CSVDPSTDTQYF

clone_size: many
d_call: TRBD2
v_call: TRBV29-1
j_call: TRBJ2-1
cdr3_nt: TGCAGCGTATTTAGCGGGAGGGTCCACAATGAGCAGTTCTTC
cdr3_aa: CSVFSGRVHNEQFF

clone_size: many
d_call: .
v_call: TRBV4-2
j_call: TRBJ1-2
cdr3_nt: TGTGCCAGCAGCCGGGTTCAGGGGTACTATGGCTACACCTTC
cdr3_aa: CASSRVQGYYGYTF

clone_size: .
d_call: TRBD1
v_call: TRBV15
j_call: TRBJ1-2
cdr3_nt: TGTGTCACCAGCAGAGTTCTACGGACAGGGAACTATGGCTACACCTTC
cdr3_aa: CVTSRVLRTGNYGYTF

clone_size: many
d_call: TRBD1
v_call: TRBV28
j_call: TRBJ2-7
cdr3_nt: TGTGCCAGCAGTGCCTACCTACAGGGGGTAAGGTACGAGCAGTACTTC
cdr3_aa: CASSAYLQGVRYEQYF

clone_size: many
d_call: .
v_call: TRBV5-1
j_call: TRBJ2-5
cdr3_nt: TGCGCCAGCAGCTTTCATGGGACCCAAGAGACCCAGTACTTC
cdr3_aa: CASSFHGTQETQYF

clone_size: many
d_call: .
v_call: TRBV6-5
j_call: TRBJ2-1
cdr3_nt: TGTGCCAGCAGTTACTACCCGACTAAGGGGGAAGGTGAGCAGTTCTTC
cdr3_aa: CASSYYPTKGEGEQFF

clone_size: many
d_call: .
v_call: TRBV5-1
j_call: TRBJ1-1
cdr3_nt: TGCGCCAGCAGCTTGGAAGGGCCGAACACTGAAGCTTTCTTT
cdr3_aa: CASSLEGPNTEAFF

clone_size: many
d_call: .
v_call: TRBV7-2
j_call: TRBJ1-1
cdr3_nt: TGTGCCAGCAGCTTCGACAGGAGATCGAACACTGAAGCTTTCTTT
cdr3_aa: CASSFDRRSNTEAFF

clone_size: many
d_call: TRBD1
v_call: TRBV12-3/TRBV12-4
j_call: TRBJ1-1
cdr3_nt: TGTGCCAGCAGTTCATTACGCCTCCGGACAGGGGGCACTGAAGCTTTCTTT
cdr3_aa: CASSSLRLRTGGTEAFF